This T cell receptor (beta chain) originates from a study of response to subunit inactivated influenza vaccine. Worth noting for this clonotype: Its antigen is unknown.

Trimming cost V 4 bases and J 1 base; bases outside gene matches: 7. The CDR3 is made up of 15 amino acids. In TCRdb, the RT-PCR reads were re-called with MiXCR into one record per CDR3 protein. The table lists 610,000 or so distinct CDR3 sequences, 14% of them singletons. Study-wide points: Authors suggested each seasonal influenza vaccination recruits few new T cells.

V gene TRBV12-3 or TRBV12-4 combines with J gene TRBJ2-7, with 7 bases lining up with TRBD1. This clonotype was obtained from a man aged 45-60 years who received an inactivated influenza vaccine. Here the sequenced sample was PBMCs from blood, taken 11 to 12 days after vaccination. This chain's CDR3 is CASSSHSTGSYEQYF. The CDR3 nucleotides read TGTGCCAGCAGTTCCCATTCGACAGGGTCCTACGAGCAGTACTTC.